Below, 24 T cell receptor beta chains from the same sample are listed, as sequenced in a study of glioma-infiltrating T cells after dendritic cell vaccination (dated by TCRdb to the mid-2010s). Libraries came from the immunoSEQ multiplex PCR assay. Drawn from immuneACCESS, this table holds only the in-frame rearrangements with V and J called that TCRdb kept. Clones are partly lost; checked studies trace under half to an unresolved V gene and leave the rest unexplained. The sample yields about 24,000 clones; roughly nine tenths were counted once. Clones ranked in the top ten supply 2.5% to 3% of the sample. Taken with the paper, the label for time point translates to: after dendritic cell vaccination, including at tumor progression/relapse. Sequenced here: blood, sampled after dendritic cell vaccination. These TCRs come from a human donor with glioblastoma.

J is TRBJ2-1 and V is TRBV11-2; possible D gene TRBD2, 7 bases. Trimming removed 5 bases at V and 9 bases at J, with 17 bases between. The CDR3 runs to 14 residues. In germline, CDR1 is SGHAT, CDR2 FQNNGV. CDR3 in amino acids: CASSGGGGGSEQFF. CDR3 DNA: TGTGCCAGCAGCGGAGGGGGGGGAGGGAGTGAGCAGTTCTTC. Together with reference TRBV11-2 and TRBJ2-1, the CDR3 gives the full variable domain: EAGVAQSPRYKIIEKRQSVAFWCNPISGHATLYWYQQILGQGPKLLIQFQNNGVVDDSQLPKDRFSAERLKGVDSTLKIQPAKLEDSAVYLCASSGGGGGSEQFFGPGTRLTVL.

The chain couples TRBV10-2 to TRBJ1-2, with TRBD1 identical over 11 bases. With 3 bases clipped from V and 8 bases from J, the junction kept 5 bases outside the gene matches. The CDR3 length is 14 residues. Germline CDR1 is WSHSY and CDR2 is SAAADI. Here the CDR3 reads CASSDRTGGGGYTF. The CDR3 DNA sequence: TGCGCCAGCAGTGATAGGACAGGGGGCGGCGGCTACACCTTC.

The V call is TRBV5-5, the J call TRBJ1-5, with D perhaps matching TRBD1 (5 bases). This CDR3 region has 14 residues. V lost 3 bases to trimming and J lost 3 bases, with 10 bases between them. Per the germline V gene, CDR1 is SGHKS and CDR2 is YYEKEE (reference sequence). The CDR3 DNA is TGTGCCAGCAGCTCCCAGGGCCTCAATCAGCCCCAGCATTTT. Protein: CASSSQGLNQPQHF.

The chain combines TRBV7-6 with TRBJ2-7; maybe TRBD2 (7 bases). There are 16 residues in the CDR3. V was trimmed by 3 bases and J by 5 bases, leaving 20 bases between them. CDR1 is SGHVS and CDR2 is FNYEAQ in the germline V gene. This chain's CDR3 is CASSLGGANGIHEQYF. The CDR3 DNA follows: TGTGCCAGCAGCTTGGGGGGGGCTAATGGAATCCACGAGCAGTACTTC.

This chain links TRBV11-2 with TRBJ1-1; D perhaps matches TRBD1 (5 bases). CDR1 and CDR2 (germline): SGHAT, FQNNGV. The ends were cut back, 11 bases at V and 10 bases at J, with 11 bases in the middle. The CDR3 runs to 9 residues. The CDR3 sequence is CAWGVRAFF. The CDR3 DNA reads TGTGCCTGGGGCGTCAGAGCTTTCTTT.

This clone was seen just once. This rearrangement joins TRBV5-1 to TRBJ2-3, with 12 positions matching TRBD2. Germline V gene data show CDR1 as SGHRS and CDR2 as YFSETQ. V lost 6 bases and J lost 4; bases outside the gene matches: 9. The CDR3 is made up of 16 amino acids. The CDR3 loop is CASTSLLAGGADTQYF. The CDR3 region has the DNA TGCGCCAGCACATCATTACTAGCGGGGGGTGCAGATACGCAGTATTTT.

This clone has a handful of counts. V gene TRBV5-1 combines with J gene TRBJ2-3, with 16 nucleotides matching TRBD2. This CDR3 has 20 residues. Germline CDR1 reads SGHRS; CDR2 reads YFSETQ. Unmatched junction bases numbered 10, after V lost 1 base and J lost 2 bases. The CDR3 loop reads CASSLSPGTSGGAITDTQYF. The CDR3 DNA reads TGCGCCAGCAGCTTGAGCCCCGGGACTAGCGGGGGGGCGATCACAGATACGCAGTATTTT.

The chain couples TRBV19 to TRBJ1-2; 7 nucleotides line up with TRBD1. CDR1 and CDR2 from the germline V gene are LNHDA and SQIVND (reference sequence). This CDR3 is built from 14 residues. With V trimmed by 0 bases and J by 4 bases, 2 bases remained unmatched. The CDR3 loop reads CASSIETGAYGYTF. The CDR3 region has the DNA TGTGCCAGTAGTATAGAAACAGGGGCCTATGGCTACACCTTC.

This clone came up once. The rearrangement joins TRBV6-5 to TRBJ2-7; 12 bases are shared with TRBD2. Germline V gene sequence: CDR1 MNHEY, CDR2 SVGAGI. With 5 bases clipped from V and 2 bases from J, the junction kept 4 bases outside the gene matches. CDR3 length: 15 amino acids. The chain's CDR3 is CASSRLAGATYEQYF. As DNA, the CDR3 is TGTGCCAGCAGTCGACTAGCGGGGGCCACCTACGAGCAGTACTTC.

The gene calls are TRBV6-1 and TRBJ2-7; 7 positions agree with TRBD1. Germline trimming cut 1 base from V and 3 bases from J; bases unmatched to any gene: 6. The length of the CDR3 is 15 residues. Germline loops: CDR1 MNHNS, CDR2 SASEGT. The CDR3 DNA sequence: TGTGCCAGCAGTGAAGGATTGGGACAGATCTACGAGCAGTACTTC. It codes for CASSEGLGQIYEQYF.

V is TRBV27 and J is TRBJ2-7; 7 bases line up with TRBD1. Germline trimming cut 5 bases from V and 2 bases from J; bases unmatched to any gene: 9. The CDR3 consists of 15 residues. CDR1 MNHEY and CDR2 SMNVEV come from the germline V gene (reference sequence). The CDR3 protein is CASSISQGTPYEQYF. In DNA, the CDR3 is TGTGCCAGCAGTATCTCACAGGGGACCCCCTACGAGCAGTACTTC.

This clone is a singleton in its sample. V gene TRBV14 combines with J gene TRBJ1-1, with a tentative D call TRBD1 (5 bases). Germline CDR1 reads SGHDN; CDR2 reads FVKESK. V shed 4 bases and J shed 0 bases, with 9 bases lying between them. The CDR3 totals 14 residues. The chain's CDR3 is CASSRAGMNTEAFF. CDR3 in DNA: TGTGCCAGCAGCCGGGCAGGGATGAACACTGAAGCTTTCTTT.

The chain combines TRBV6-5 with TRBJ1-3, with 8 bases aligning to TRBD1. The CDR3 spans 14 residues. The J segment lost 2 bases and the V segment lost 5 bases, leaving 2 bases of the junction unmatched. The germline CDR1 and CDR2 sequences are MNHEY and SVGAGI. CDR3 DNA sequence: TGTGCCAGCAGTGGGACAGGTGCTGGAAACACCATATATTTT. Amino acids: CASSGTGAGNTIYF.

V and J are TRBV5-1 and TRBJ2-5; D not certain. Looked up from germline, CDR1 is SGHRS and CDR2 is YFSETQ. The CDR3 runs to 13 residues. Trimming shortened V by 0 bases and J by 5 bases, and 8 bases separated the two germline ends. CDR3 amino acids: CASSLALEETQYF. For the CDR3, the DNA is TGCGCCAGCAGCTTGGCTTTGGAGGAGACCCAGTACTTC.

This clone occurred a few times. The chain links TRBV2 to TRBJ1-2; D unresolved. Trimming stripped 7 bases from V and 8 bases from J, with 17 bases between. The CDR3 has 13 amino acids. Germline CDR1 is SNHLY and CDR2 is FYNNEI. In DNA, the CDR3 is TGTGCCAGCACGTTAACCCCAACCGGGGGCTACACCTTC. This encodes CASTLTPTGGYTF.

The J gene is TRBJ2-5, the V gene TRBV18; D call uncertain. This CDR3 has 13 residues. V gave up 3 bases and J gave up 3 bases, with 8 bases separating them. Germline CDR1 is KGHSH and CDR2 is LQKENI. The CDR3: CASSPPSEETQYF. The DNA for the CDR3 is TGTGCCAGCTCACCCCCCTCGGAAGAGACCCAGTACTTC.

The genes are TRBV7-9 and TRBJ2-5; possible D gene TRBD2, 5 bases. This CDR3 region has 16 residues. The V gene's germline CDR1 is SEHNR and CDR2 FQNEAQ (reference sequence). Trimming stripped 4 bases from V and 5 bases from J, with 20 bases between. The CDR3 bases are TGTGCCAGCAGCTCACCCTTAAACGAGGGCGGGGAGACCCAGTACTTC. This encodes CASSSPLNEGGETQYF.

Here the CDR3 DNA reads TGTGCCAGCAGTTCCGGGACAGAAGAGACCCAGTACTTC. It codes for CASSSGTEETQYF. V and J are TRBV6-6 and TRBJ2-5; TRBD1 aligns across 7 bases. The CDR3 consists of 13 residues. Germline V gene sequence: CDR1 MNHNY, CDR2 SVGAGI (reference sequence). V lost 4 bases to trimming and J lost 3 bases; unmatched junction nucleotides: 2.

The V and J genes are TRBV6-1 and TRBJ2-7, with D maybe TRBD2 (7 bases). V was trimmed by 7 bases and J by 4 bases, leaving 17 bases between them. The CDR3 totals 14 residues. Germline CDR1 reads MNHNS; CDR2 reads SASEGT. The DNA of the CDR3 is TGTGCCAGCACTATCGGCGGGGGCCCTTACGAGCAGTACTTC. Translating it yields CASTIGGGPYEQYF.

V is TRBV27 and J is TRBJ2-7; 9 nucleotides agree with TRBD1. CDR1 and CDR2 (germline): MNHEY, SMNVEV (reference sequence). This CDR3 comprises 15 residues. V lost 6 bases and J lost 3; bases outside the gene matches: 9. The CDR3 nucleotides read TGTGCCAGCAGCCTACCGGGACAGGGTATCTACGAGCAGTACTTC. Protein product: CASSLPGQGIYEQYF.

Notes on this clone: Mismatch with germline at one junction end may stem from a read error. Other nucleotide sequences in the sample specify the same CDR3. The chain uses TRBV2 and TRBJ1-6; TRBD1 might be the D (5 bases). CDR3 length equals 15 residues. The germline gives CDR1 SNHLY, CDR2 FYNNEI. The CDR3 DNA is TGTGCCAGCAGTGAAAGGGCCGGGGGTAATTCCCCCCTCCACTTT. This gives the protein CASSERAGGNSPLHF.

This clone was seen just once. CDR3 residues: CASSQDRTSGEFSYEQYF. In DNA, the CDR3 is TGCGCCAGCAGCCAAGATCGTACCAGCGGGGAATTCTCCTACGAGCAGTACTTC. This rearrangement joins TRBV4-1 to TRBJ2-7; 7 bases fit TRBD2. After removal of 0 bases from V and 0 bases from J, the junction contained 11 bases not matched to a gene. CDR3 length: 18 residues. Germline V CDR1 and CDR2: MGHRA, YSYEKL.

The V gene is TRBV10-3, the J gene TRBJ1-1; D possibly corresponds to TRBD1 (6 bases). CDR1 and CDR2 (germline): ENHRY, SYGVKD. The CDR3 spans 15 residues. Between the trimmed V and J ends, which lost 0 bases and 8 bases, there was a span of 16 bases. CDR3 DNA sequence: TGTGCCATCAGTGAGTCGTTGGGGGGGGCTAGAGAAGCTTTCTTT. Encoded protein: CAISESLGGAREAFF.

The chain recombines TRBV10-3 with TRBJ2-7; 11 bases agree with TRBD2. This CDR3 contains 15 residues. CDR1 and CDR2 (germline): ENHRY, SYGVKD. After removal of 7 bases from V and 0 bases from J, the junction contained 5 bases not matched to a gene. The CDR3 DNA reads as TGTGCCATCAAGGAGACTAGCGGGGTCTCCTACGAGCAGTACTTC. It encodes CAIKETSGVSYEQYF.